This TCR beta chain was recorded in a study of T cell repertoires in cytomegalovirus infection. Study-level background: CMV epitopes used comprised recently identified HLA-C-restricted ones and well-studied HLA-B-restricted ones. Carrying CMV and the relevant HLA type showed in public TCR beta signatures. General study points: Identification of carriers of CMV plus the relevant HLA was performed using cumulative public TCR beta family frequency. Ex vivo, HLA-C-restricted CMV-specific TCR beta clonotypes prevailed over the rest of the response.

MiXCR was run by TCRdb on the reads, yielding one entry per CDR3 protein. Of approximately 910,000 distinct CDR3 sequences listed, around 29% are singletons. A few counts support this clonotype. What it binds is unknown. Germline V lookup: CDR1 MNHEY, CDR2 SVGAGI. With V trimmed by 7 bases and J by 10 bases, 9 bases remained unmatched. The CDR3 spans 13 residues. The sequencing here drew on cultured CD8+ T cells from PBMCs, taken from culture after CMV antigen stimulation. The gene calls are TRBV6-5 and TRBJ2-1; 8 bases match TRBD1. The TCR comes from a human donor in good health (CMV status not recorded). Some clones in this sample may be carry-over from other donors' samples. This chain's CDR3 is CASIPTGGREQFF. The DNA for the CDR3 is TGTGCCAGCATCCCCACAGGGGGAAGGGAGCAGTTCTTC.